The 3 T cell receptor beta chains presented below share a single source sample, sequenced in a study of CD8 T cells in Susac syndrome. The authors reverse transcribed about 0.5 to 1 ug RNA with random hexamers. MiXCR, run by TCRdb on the immunoSEQ multiplex PCR reads, gives a single entry per CDR3 protein. The sample lists around 170,000 distinct CDR3 sequences, just under 95% occurring once. The sequenced sample consisted of CD8+ T cells from PBMCs. The receptors come from a human donor with Susac syndrome.

The chain links TRBV10-1 to TRBJ2-1, with D tentatively TRBD2 (6 bases). In germline, CDR1 is WNHNN, CDR2 SYGVQD (reference sequence). The CDR3 is 13 amino acids. Deletions cut 0 bases from V and 6 bases from J, with 6 bases between. The CDR3 is CASSESRGNEQFF. The CDR3 coding sequence is TGCGCCAGCAGTGAGTCGCGGGGCAATGAGCAGTTCTTC.

J is TRBJ2-5 and V is TRBV12-3 or TRBV12-4; TRBD1 matches 7 bases. CDR3 length: 13 amino acids. Unmatched junction bases numbered 3, after V lost 5 bases and J lost 3 bases. The CDR3 is CASSRGRKETQYF. In nucleotides, the CDR3 is TGTGCCAGCAGTAGGGGGCGGAAAGAGACCCAGTACTTC.

V usage is TRBV29-1 and J usage is TRBJ2-7, with D possibly TRBD1 on 6 matching bases. The germline V and J ends were trimmed by 8 bases and 1 base, with 9 bases remaining between them. The germline gives CDR1 SQVTM, CDR2 ANQGSEA. This CDR3 contains 11 residues. The CDR3 DNA reads as TGCAGCACGGGGACATCCTACGAGCAGTACTTC. The encoded protein is CSTGTSYEQYF.